The 27 T cell receptor beta chains given below trace back to one sample, sequenced in a study of blood T cell repertoires in COVID-19. The data were produced by immunoSEQ multiplex PCR, yet TCRdb's version contains in-frame clones alone and is incomplete. Altogether roughly 80,000 clones are present, roughly four fifths being singletons, with the ten largest covering 21%. Material for sequencing was peripheral blood. These receptor sequences come from a human donor in a cohort sampled during active COVID-19.

This clone was observed at least ten times. CDR3 DNA: TGTGCCACCAGCAGTGGATTGACAGGGAGGAAGCCCCAGCATTTT. Residues: CATSSGLTGRKPQHF. The chain joins TRBV15 to TRBJ1-5; 7 bases are a match to TRBD1. Trimming at V came to 3 bases and at J to 8 bases, leaving 10 bases not matched to a gene. This CDR3 spans 15 amino acids. Germline CDR1 and CDR2: LNHNV and YYDKDF (reference sequence).

This chain joins TRBV24-1 and TRBJ2-3; D is possibly TRBD1 (5 bases). The CDR3 consists of 14 residues. Germline lookup yields CDR1 KGHDR and CDR2 SFDVKD. V shed 5 bases and J shed 4 bases, with 12 bases lying between them. CDR3 in DNA: TGTGCCACCAGTGGTAGGGGTGGCGCAGATACGCAGTATTTT. Protein sequence: CATSGRGGADTQYF.

The chain links TRBV5-1 to TRBJ1-1; no clear D gene. V lost 4 bases to trimming and J lost 0 bases, with 13 bases between them. CDR1 is SGHRS, CDR2 YFSETQ, per germline. The CDR3 extends over 15 amino acids. CDR3 nucleotide sequence: TGCGCCAGCAGCCCCGCCCGGGTCTTGAACACTGAAGCTTTCTTT. Protein: CASSPARVLNTEAFF.

V and J are TRBV6-5 and TRBJ2-2; D perhaps matches TRBD2 (6 bases). In germline, CDR1 is MNHEY, CDR2 SVGAGI. This CDR3 has 15 residues. V was shortened by 8 bases and J by 1 base, with 14 bases between the two germline ends. The CDR3 nucleotides read TGTGCCAGCCGGATTAGGGAGGTGAACACCGGGGAGCTGTTTTTT. Translating it yields CASRIREVNTGELFF.

This rearrangement joins TRBV4-2 to TRBJ1-1; no reliable D call. Looked up from germline, CDR1 is LGHNA and CDR2 is YNFKEQ. Trimming removed 1 base from V and 0 bases from J, with 9 bases in between. The CDR3 is made up of 15 amino acids. The CDR3 loop reads CASSQAAGMNTEAFF. DNA of the CDR3: TGTGCCAGCAGCCAAGCCGCGGGCATGAACACTGAAGCTTTCTTT.

This clone occurred once. This rearrangement joins TRBV19 to TRBJ2-6; no clear D. Germline V gene lookup returns CDR1 LNHDA and CDR2 SQIVND (reference sequence). V lost 4 bases, J lost 15 bases, and 10 bases lay in between. The CDR3 loop spans 11 amino acids. Here the CDR3 reads CASSTPLALTF. DNA for the CDR3: TGTGCCAGTAGTACCCCACTTGCCCTGACTTTC.

The sample holds a few counts of this clone. V and J are TRBV29-1 and TRBJ2-5, with TRBD1 matching 7 bases. V was clipped by 4 bases and J by 5 bases; unmatched bases: 10. This CDR3 contains 14 residues. Germline assignment: CDR1 SQVTM and CDR2 ANQGSEA. CDR3 sequence reads: CSVVGQRQRETQYF. The CDR3 nucleotides read TGCAGCGTTGTGGGACAGAGACAACGGGAGACCCAGTACTTC.

The V gene is TRBV30, the J gene TRBJ1-2, with D perhaps TRBD1 (6 bases). The germline V and J ends were trimmed by 0 bases and 8 bases, with 13 bases remaining between them. Germline V lookup: CDR1 GTSNPN, CDR2 SVGIG (reference sequence). This CDR3 is 13 amino acids long. The CDR3 protein is CAWSVGGAKGYTF. CDR3 nucleotide sequence: TGTGCCTGGAGTGTAGGGGGGGCGAAAGGCTACACCTTC.

This clone has only a few counts. V gene TRBV18 combines with J gene TRBJ1-1, with a tentative D call TRBD1 (5 bases). Germline V gene sequence: CDR1 KGHSH, CDR2 LQKENI. This CDR3 has 13 amino acids. V was clipped by 3 bases and J by 2 bases, with 7 bases between them. The CDR3 spells CASSPQGNTEAFF. CDR3 nucleotide sequence: TGTGCCAGCTCACCGCAGGGTAACACTGAAGCTTTCTTT.

The rearrangement links TRBV28 to TRBJ2-3, with a possible D match to TRBD1 (6 bases). V lost 2 bases, J lost 3 bases, and 15 bases lay in between. This CDR3 is 16 amino acids long. Germline CDR1 reads MDHEN; CDR2 reads SYDVKM. The CDR3: CASSLRAGETTDTQYF. Written as DNA, the CDR3 is TGTGCCAGCAGTTTACGGGCAGGGGAGACAACAGATACGCAGTATTTT.

The table lists this clone with a few counts. The chain links TRBV27 to TRBJ1-5; the D gene is possibly TRBD1 (5 bases). The CDR3 length is 17 residues. With 2 bases removed from V and 0 bases from J, the gap between germline ends came to 14 bases. The germline CDR1 and CDR2 sequences are MNHEY and SMNVEV (reference sequence). The CDR3 nucleotides read TGTGCCAGCAGTTTAAGGGCGACAGAATATAGCAATCAGCCCCAGCATTTT. Translating it yields CASSLRATEYSNQPQHF.

In its sample, this clone was seen many times. The chain recombines TRBV6-4 with TRBJ1-2, with 9 positions matching TRBD1. This CDR3 has 15 amino acids. With V trimmed by 6 bases and J by 2 bases, 7 bases remained unmatched. Germline CDR1 and CDR2: MRHNA and SNTAGT. The CDR3 DNA reads as TGTGCCAGCAGGAATTGGGACAGGGCGAACTATGGCTACACCTTC. Translating gives CASRNWDRANYGYTF.

This chain uses TRBV3-1 (or the pseudogene TRBV3-2) with TRBJ2-4, with TRBD1 matching 9 bases. The V segment lost 1 base and the J segment 6 bases; nucleotides outside the gene matches: 10. In germline, CDR1 is LGHDT, CDR2 YNNKEL (reference sequence). The CDR3 contains 17 residues. In nucleotides, the CDR3 is TGTGCCAGCAGCCAAGGGGCGGGACAGGGCTACAGAAACATTCAGTACTTC. This translates into CASSQGAGQGYRNIQYF.

This clone was picked up one time. V and J are TRBV7-9 and TRBJ2-3; D is undetermined. V shed 1 base and J shed 5 bases, with 7 bases lying between them. Germline CDR1 SEHNR, CDR2 FQNEAQ (reference sequence). This CDR3 has 13 amino acids. The CDR3 loop reads CASSLEPLDTQYF. CDR3 DNA: TGTGCCAGCAGCTTAGAGCCATTAGATACGCAGTATTTT.

J is TRBJ2-5 and V is TRBV12-3 or TRBV12-4; tentatively, D is TRBD2 (6 bases). V was cut by 6 bases and J by 11 bases, with 19 bases left in between. CDR3 length equals 13 residues. The CDR3 coding sequence is TGTGCCAGCAGCCCCGCCGAGCGGGCGATACAGTACTTC. This encodes CASSPAERAIQYF.

The rearrangement links TRBV6-5 to TRBJ1-2; 11 positions agree with TRBD1. V trimming: 6 bases; J trimming: 3 bases; junction bases outside the gene matches: 6. CDR1 and CDR2 (germline): MNHEY, SVGAGI. This CDR3 has 15 residues. The CDR3: CASRPGTGGDYGYTF. The CDR3 region has the DNA TGTGCCAGCAGGCCCGGGACAGGGGGGGACTATGGCTACACCTTC.

The chain carries TRBV15 and TRBJ2-7, with 12 bases identical to TRBD2. The CDR3 runs 19 residues. CDR1 and CDR2 (germline): LNHNV, YYDKDF (reference sequence). V trimming: 0 bases; J trimming: 5 bases; junction bases outside the gene matches: 14. CDR3 region: CATSRDRLAGEQIGDEQYF. In nucleotides, the CDR3 is TGTGCCACCAGCAGAGATCGACTAGCGGGGGAACAAATTGGCGACGAGCAGTACTTC.

The V gene is TRBV7-2, the J gene TRBJ2-3; a weak D match, TRBD1 (5 bases). The CDR3 has 15 residues. The germline V gene encodes CDR1 SGHTA and CDR2 FQGNSA. V was pared by 4 bases and J by 10 bases, with 21 bases between. The CDR3 region is CASSYQGPSLTSQYF. The CDR3 DNA is TGTGCCAGCAGCTACCAGGGCCCATCTTTAACGTCGCAGTATTTT.

The V gene is TRBV3-1 (or the pseudogene TRBV3-2), the J gene TRBJ2-7; TRBD1 is a possible D gene (6 bases). Between the trimmed V and J ends, which lost 1 base and 2 bases, there was a span of 9 bases. Germline CDR1 is LGHDT and CDR2 is YNNKEL (reference sequence). This CDR3 region has 14 residues. CDR3 sequence (DNA): TGTGCCAGCAGCCAAGTTCAGGGGCCCTACGAGCAGTACTTC. This sequence encodes CASSQVQGPYEQYF.

The rearrangement joins TRBV18 to TRBJ2-2; 7 nucleotides agree with TRBD1. The CDR3 spans 16 residues. CDR1 is KGHSH and CDR2 is LQKENI in the germline V gene. Germline trimming cut 1 base from V and 2 bases from J; bases unmatched to any gene: 4. DNA of the CDR3: TGTGCCAGCTCACCACAAGGGACAGCTAACACCGGGGAGCTGTTTTTT. This translates into CASSPQGTANTGELFF.

CDR3 sequence reads: CASSRATRGDTQYF. The CDR3 DNA reads TGTGCCAGCTCACGGGCCACAAGGGGGGATACGCAGTATTTT. The chain has TRBV18 and TRBJ2-3; a possible D gene is TRBD1 (6 bases). CDR1 and CDR2 from the germline V gene are KGHSH and LQKENI. This CDR3 spans 14 amino acids. Trimming removed 4 bases at V and 6 bases at J, with 14 bases between.

J is TRBJ1-2 and V is TRBV6-5; unclear D gene. The CDR3 is 13 amino acids. The V and J ends lost 7 bases and 7 bases respectively, with 16 bases between them. Germline V gene data show CDR1 as MNHEY and CDR2 as SVGAGI. The CDR3 sequence: CASKPTVGSGYTF. CDR3 sequence (DNA): TGTGCCAGCAAGCCCACAGTGGGGAGTGGCTACACCTTC.

The chain employs TRBV3-1 (or the pseudogene TRBV3-2) and TRBJ1-1; possible D gene TRBD1, 5 bases. Germline values: CDR1 LGHDT, CDR2 YNNKEL (reference sequence). The CDR3 is 13 residues long. The V end was cut by 4 bases, the J end by 1 base, with 7 bases between. The DNA for the CDR3 is TGTGCCAGCAGCCGGACAAAGAACACTGAAGCTTTCTTT. Translation: CASSRTKNTEAFF.

The chain uses TRBV19 and TRBJ1-3; possible D gene TRBD1, 6 bases. Trimming took off 9 bases at V and 1 base at J, with 13 bases between the two ends. CDR1 is LNHDA and CDR2 is SQIVND in the germline V gene (reference sequence). This CDR3 has 14 residues. CDR3 in amino acids: CASRGEISGNTIYF. CDR3 DNA sequence: TGTGCCAGCAGGGGCGAGATTTCTGGAAACACCATATATTTT.

In this sample, this clone turned up once. The V gene is TRBV5-1, the J gene TRBJ2-3, with 7 bases matching TRBD1. From germline, CDR1 is SGHRS and CDR2 YFSETQ. CDR3 size: 14 residues. Unmatched junction bases numbered 10, after V lost 4 bases and J lost 8 bases. CDR3 loop: CASSLRTGVVTQYF. CDR3 sequence (DNA): TGCGCCAGCAGCCTACGTACAGGGGTGGTTACGCAGTATTTT.

This chain links TRBV3-1 (or the pseudogene TRBV3-2) with TRBJ2-1, with a tentative D call TRBD1 (5 bases). Germline loops: CDR1 LGHDT, CDR2 YNNKEL (reference sequence). The CDR3 has 15 amino acids. V lost 1 base, J lost 5 bases, and 12 bases lay in between. The CDR3: CASSQGRQPNNEQFF. The CDR3 DNA follows: TGTGCCAGCAGCCAAGGGAGACAGCCAAACAATGAGCAGTTCTTC.

The CDR3 here is CASSRLAGRTDTQYF. CDR3 nucleotides: TGTGCCAGCAGCAGACTAGCGGGGCGCACAGATACGCAGTATTTT. The rearrangement uses TRBV5-5 and TRBJ2-3; 11 nucleotides line up with TRBD2. The CDR3 has 15 residues. Germline V lookup: CDR1 SGHKS, CDR2 YYEKEE (reference sequence). The V and J ends lost 4 bases and 1 base, in that order; junction bases with no gene match: 2.